A selection of T cell receptor beta chains follows, all from one sample in a study of CD8+ T cells in alopecia areata. Produced via immunoSEQ multiplex PCR; TCRdb's table is partial and in-frame only. The table shows 180,000 or so clones, with about 54% occurring only once. The input for sequencing was CD4+ T cells sorted from blood, taken at approximately week 60, from a patient treated with tofacitinib. The receptors were gathered from a human donor with alopecia areata. The CDR3 runs from the conserved cysteine through the conserved F or W. D genes are given only for firm matches. Only some rows state a clone size, as once, few, many or a class for expanded clones.

v_gene	j_gene	d_gene	abundance	CDR3aa
TRBV29-1	TRBJ1-1	-	-	CSASIMNTEAFF
TRBV5-1	TRBJ2-3	TRBD2	-	CASSLARGGINTDTQYF
TRBV19	TRBJ2-1	TRBD2	-	CASSRGGSSYNEQFF
TRBV5-6	TRBJ1-2	TRBD1	-	CASSSRTGTDGYTF
TRBV5-1	TRBJ2-4	-	-	CASRDPELAKNIQYF
TRBV7-2	TRBJ1-4	TRBD1	few	CASSIDRAAVKLFF
TRBV7-9	TRBJ2-7	TRBD1	-	CASSFLGTGATYEQYF
TRBV29-1	TRBJ2-1	TRBD2	-	CSATSGGAYNEQFF
TRBV6-5	TRBJ1-6	TRBD1	few	CGSRDRVRSPLHF
TRBV6-5	TRBJ2-3	-	-	CASSYSDFSTDTQYF
TRBV6-1	TRBJ1-2	TRBD1	-	CASSEGGTVQGYTF
TRBV5-1	TRBJ2-7	-	-	CASSLDYDSARYEQYF
TRBV27	TRBJ1-6	TRBD1	-	CASSPDRGVSPLHF
TRBV28	TRBJ2-3	-	few	CASGTASTDTQYF
TRBV27	TRBJ2-7	TRBD2	few	CASSRSASGLYEQYF
TRBV7-3	TRBJ2-7	TRBD2	few	CASSLGASGAGEQYF
TRBV2	TRBJ1-2	-	-	CASSEGGNLGGYTF
TRBV30	TRBJ1-1	TRBD1	few	CAWSYDRGTEAFF
TRBV29-1	TRBJ1-4	-	once	CSGWATNEKLFF
TRBV4-1	TRBJ2-7	-	-	CASSQVLRGTEQYF
TRBV7-7	TRBJ1-1	TRBD1	once	CASSFRQGTEAFF
TRBV29-1	TRBJ2-7	TRBD2	few	CSASGGRTYEQYF
TRBV27	TRBJ2-1	TRBD2	-	CASIQRGGNEQFF
TRBV9	TRBJ2-7	-	few	CASSHRVGPAYEQYF
TRBV5-1	TRBJ2-7	-	-	CASSSPTGNSYEQYF
TRBV30	TRBJ2-5	-	-	CAWSMQDQETQYF
TRBV30	TRBJ1-1	-	-	CAWSVADTEAFF
TRBV5-1	TRBJ1-6	-	-	CASSLAGENSPLHF
TRBV4-2	TRBJ1-2	-	-	CASSQDNRVYTF
TRBV29-1	TRBJ1-2	TRBD1	-	CSVGREQGAHGYTF
TRBV4-1	TRBJ2-7	-	-	CASSRLQGFVHEQYF
TRBV4-2	TRBJ2-5	TRBD2	-	CASSQERASGGRQETQYF
TRBV2	TRBJ2-1	TRBD1	-	CASSGRGQGDNEQFF
TRBV18	TRBJ2-7	-	once	CASSPAPGTYEQYF
TRBV4-1	TRBJ2-2	-	few	CASSLPGRRANTGELFF
TRBV15	TRBJ2-5	-	-	CATSRDLQPQETQYF
TRBV6-5	TRBJ2-3	TRBD1	-	CASSYKGADTQYF
TRBV29-1	TRBJ1-2	TRBD1	-	CSVPKGNGQGDHGYTF
TRBV2	TRBJ2-3	-	-	CASSSSTADTQYF
TRBV2	TRBJ2-5	-	-	CASSVYPPETQYF
TRBV5-6	TRBJ2-1	-	-	CASSRIDSKFF
TRBV7-8	TRBJ1-3	-	once	CASSSYRVSGNTIYF
TRBV20-1	TRBJ2-7	TRBD2	-	CSASGGDEQYF
TRBV29-1	TRBJ2-2	-	-	CSVRRQITGELFF
TRBV30	TRBJ2-5	-	-	CAWSPRRETQYF
TRBV2	TRBJ1-2	TRBD1	-	CASSEGTAYGYTF
TRBV9	TRBJ2-3	-	-	CASSVEGGTDTQYF
TRBV29-1	TRBJ2-5	-	few	CSVDSQETQYF
TRBV5-1	TRBJ2-3	TRBD1	-	CASSAAGQGGTDTQYF
TRBV7-2	TRBJ1-2	-	-	CASSRPGYGYTF